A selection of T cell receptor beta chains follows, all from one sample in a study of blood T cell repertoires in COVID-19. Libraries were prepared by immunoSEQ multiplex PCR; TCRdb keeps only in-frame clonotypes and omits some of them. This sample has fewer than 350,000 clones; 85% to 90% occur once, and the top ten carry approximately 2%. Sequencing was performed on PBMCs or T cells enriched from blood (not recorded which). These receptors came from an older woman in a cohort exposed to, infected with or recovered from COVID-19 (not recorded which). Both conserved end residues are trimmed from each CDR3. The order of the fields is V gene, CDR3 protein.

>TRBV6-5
ASSPYSSQETQY
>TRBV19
ASSMPGYSPLH
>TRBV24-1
ATSDQTSSYNEQF
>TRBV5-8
ASSLEGLTTDTQY
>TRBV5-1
ASSLEPSGSSLIEQF
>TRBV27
ASSLSGTGTEAF
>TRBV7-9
ASSPRLFSSGNTIY
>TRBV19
ASLNAGTGVNGYT
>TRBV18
ASSPSGTGVRGEQF
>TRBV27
ASSFTGDQPQH
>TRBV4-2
ASSQVSGRAYNEQF
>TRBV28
ASSLYWRGLDYGYT
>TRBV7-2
ASSLPYGTGEQY
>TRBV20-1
SAHKGGGQY
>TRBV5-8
ASSLTGTRGYEQY
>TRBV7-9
ASSQPIAGIGNEQF
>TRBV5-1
ASSSGTASTDTQY
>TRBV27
ASSPRGEHYGYT
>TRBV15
ATSSTRTVVLTDTQY
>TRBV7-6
ASSLGGVTGELF
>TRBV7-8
ASSARLTGRMPPLH
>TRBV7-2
ASSHRAGTSSYEQY
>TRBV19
ASSDISPSYNSPLH
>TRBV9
ASSQGLPPYEQY
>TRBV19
ASMAETNTGELF
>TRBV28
ASSLPPGGFNQPQH
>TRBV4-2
ASSQDEGDIT
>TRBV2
ASKDGGIGNEKLF
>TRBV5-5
ASSRGQGLNTEAF
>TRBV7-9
ASSLTGGGNQPQH
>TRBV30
AWWTPVGNYGYT
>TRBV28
ASSLYRGLFTNEKLF
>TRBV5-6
ASSFRTGSQETQY
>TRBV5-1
ASSLYGEGTEAF
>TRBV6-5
ASRRGTGLYEQY